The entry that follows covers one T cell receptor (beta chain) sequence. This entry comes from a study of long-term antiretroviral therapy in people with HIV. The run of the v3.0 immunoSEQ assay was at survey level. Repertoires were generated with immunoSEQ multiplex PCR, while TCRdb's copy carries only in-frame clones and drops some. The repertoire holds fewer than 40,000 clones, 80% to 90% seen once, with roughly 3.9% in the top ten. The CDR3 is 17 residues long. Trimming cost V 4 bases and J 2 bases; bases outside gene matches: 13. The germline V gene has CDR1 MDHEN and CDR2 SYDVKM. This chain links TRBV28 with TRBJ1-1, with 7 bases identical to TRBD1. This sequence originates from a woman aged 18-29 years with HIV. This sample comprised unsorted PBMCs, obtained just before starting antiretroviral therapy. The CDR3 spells CASSSLRTGAINTEAFF. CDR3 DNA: TGTGCCAGCAGTTCTCTCCGAACAGGGGCGATAAACACTGAAGCTTTCTTT. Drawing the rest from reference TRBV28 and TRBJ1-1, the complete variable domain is DVKVTQSSRYLVKRTGEKVFLECVQDMDHENMFWYRQDPGLGLRLIYFSYDVKMKEKGDIPEGYSVSREKKERFSLILESASTNQTSMYLCASSSLRTGAINTEAFFGQGTRLTVV.